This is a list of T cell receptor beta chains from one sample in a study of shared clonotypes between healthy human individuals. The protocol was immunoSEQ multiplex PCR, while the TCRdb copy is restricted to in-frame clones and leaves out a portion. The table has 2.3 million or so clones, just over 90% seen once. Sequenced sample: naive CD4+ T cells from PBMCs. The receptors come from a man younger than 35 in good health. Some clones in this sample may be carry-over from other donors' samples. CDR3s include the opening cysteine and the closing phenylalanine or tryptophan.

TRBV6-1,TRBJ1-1,CASNPSPWAFF
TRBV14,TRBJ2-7,CASSQGWNRGLFYEQYF
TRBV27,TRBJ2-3,CASSFRGQGWADTQYF
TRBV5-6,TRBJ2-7,CASSSTWLDEQYF
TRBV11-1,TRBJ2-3,CASSSGPRGRTDTQYF
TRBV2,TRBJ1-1,CASSGQGNTEAFF
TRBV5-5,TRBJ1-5,CASSPGQGAPQQPQHF
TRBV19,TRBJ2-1,CASSTIQVSSYNEQFF
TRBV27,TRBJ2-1,CASSSLGAESYNEQFF
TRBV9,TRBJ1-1,CASSPHRSMNTEAFF
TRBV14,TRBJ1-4,CASSQPGDEKLFF
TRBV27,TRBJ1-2,CASSPQLNYGYTF
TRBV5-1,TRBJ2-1,CASSLARGGFSSYNEQFF
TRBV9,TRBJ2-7,CASSVGGSDTYEQYF
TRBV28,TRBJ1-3,CASSSRWAGNTIYF
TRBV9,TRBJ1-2,CASSVLEGYGYTF
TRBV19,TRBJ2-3,CASQLRDRTHTDTQYF
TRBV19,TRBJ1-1,CASSIRPGMNTEAFF
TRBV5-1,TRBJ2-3,CASSLPSGTTDTQYF
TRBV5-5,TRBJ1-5,CASSFGREQPQHF
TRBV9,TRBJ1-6,CASSSQGYSPLHF
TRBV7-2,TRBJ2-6,CASSTPSAGANVLTF
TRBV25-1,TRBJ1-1,CASSGGGAHMNTEAFF
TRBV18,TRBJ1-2,CASSPFDQGSLGYTF
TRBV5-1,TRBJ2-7,CASSSTLYEQYF